In its sample, the clone carrying this TCR beta chain was seen a few times. Its cognate antigen is unknown. With a J-beta primer mix and a sample-barcoded 5' primer, a second PCR ran about 7 to 11 cycles. Via MiXCR, TCRdb re-called the 5' RACE reads, giving one row per CDR3 protein. The profile shows approximately 1.5 million distinct CDR3 sequences, about 31% of them singletons. This entry belongs to a study of blood T cells in healthy people across ages. CDR1 MNHEY and CDR2 SVGEGT come from the germline V gene. V gave up 6 bases and J gave up 2 bases, with 6 bases separating them. This CDR3 comprises 12 residues. Study results and limitations: Across samples, TCR beta diversity tracked strongly with naive T cell percentage.

The sequence derives from a woman in her twenties or thirties in good health. The rearrangement links TRBV6-2 or TRBV6-3 to TRBJ2-3; no clear D. Sample: blood. The CDR3 reads CASSRITDTQYF. Written as DNA, the CDR3 is TGTGCCAGCAGCCGCATCACAGATACGCAGTATTTT.